This T cell receptor beta chain comes out of a study of T cells in Graves' hyperthyroidism and ophthalmopathy. A remark on this clonotype: It is likely a read error, because the conserved phenylalanine at the end of the CDR3 is missing.

Germline V gene lookup returns CDR1 DFQATT and CDR2 SNEGSKA (reference sequence). The length of the CDR3 is 13 residues. Trimming left V 3 bases short and J 3 bases short, with 12 bases between. Amplification of TCR beta CDR3 regions was performed using RNA transcripts as template. The study used the HTBI primer set for a first-round RT-PCR of the TCR CDR3. TCRdb reprocessed the multiplex PCR reads with MiXCR, giving one entry per CDR3 protein. The repertoire holds more than 550,000 distinct CDR3 sequences, with about 45% as singletons. Sequenced material: peripheral blood or thyroid tissue (not recorded which). The chain links TRBV20-1 to TRBJ2-7, with D possibly called TRBD1 or TRBD2 (6 bases each). The receptor was isolated from an adult man with Graves' disease, either hyperthyroidism or ophthalmopathy (not recorded which). DNA for the CDR3: TGCAGTGCTAGTGAGGGGGGTCGCTACGAGCAGTACCTC. It is translated as CSASEGGRYEQYL.